Below, 18 T cell receptor beta chains from the same sample are listed, as sequenced in a study of blood T cells in healthy people across ages. A second PCR of 7 to 11 cycles used a sample-barcoded 5' primer and a J-beta primer mix. TCRdb reprocessed the 5' RACE reads via MiXCR and lists one record per CDR3 protein. Among around 1,900,000 distinct CDR3 sequences listed, about 39% were seen once. Sequenced sample: blood. The receptors come from a human donor in good health.

CDR3 residues: CASRPGTSGVNIQYF. DNA of the CDR3: TGTGCCAGCAGACCTGGGACTAGCGGGGTAAACATTCAGTACTTC. The genes are TRBV2 and TRBJ2-4; 13 bases line up with TRBD2. With 6 bases clipped from V and 6 bases from J, the junction kept 5 bases outside the gene matches. CDR1 and CDR2 from the germline V gene are SNHLY and FYNNEI. The CDR3 totals 15 residues.

V is TRBV12-3 or TRBV12-4 and J is TRBJ2-7, with TRBD1 matching over 9 bases. The CDR3 spans 14 residues. V gave up 7 bases and J gave up 0 bases; unmatched junction bases: 4. CDR3 nucleotide sequence: TGTGCCAGCAAAACAGGGGGCGCCTCCTACGAGCAGTACTTC. Translated, it gives CASKTGGASYEQYF.

The chain has TRBV19 and TRBJ2-7; no reliable D call. V was shortened by 2 bases and J by 4 bases, with 12 bases between the two germline ends. Germline CDR1 is LNHDA and CDR2 is SQIVND (reference sequence). The CDR3 is 14 amino acids. The CDR3 DNA is TGTGCCAGTAGTATAAGGGCTCAGGATTACGAGCAGTACTTC. This encodes CASSIRAQDYEQYF. The full variable domain, rest sourced from reference TRBV19 and TRBJ2-7, is DGGITQSPKYLFRKEGQNVTLSCEQNLNHDAMYWYRQDPGQGLRLIYYSQIVNDFQKGDIAEGYSVSREKKESFPLTVTSAQKNPTAFYLCASSIRAQDYEQYFGPGTRLTVT.

The genes are TRBV20-1 and TRBJ2-5, with D unresolved. The V and J ends lost 2 bases and 2 bases respectively, with 12 bases between them. This CDR3 has 14 residues. Germline-derived CDR1 and CDR2 are DFQATT and SNEGSKA (reference sequence). CDR3 residues: CSARFHNHQETQYF. The CDR3 DNA reads TGCAGTGCTAGATTTCATAATCATCAAGAGACCCAGTACTTC.

In its sample, this clonotype was seen a few times. A much larger clone sits a single nucleotide away, making a read error possible. This sequence joins TRBV24-1 and TRBJ2-1; no clear D gene. Germline values: CDR1 KGHDR, CDR2 SFDVKD. Trimming removed 6 bases at V and 1 base at J, with 15 bases between. This CDR3 contains 16 residues. Here the CDR3 reads CATSNPSGESYNEQFF. CDR3 nucleotide sequence: TGTGCCACCAGTAACCCCTCCGGCGAATCCTACAATGAGCAGTTCTTC.

This clonotype has more than one count but fewer than ten. V and J are TRBV5-1 and TRBJ1-5, with 7 bases that match TRBD1. V was pared by 4 bases and J by 6 bases, with 4 bases of the junction left unmatched. Germline V gives CDR1 SGHRS, CDR2 YFSETQ. There are 13 residues in the CDR3. The CDR3 spells CASSVDRAQPQHF. The CDR3 nucleotides are TGCGCCAGCAGCGTTGACAGGGCTCAGCCCCAGCATTTT.

The chain links TRBV5-1 to TRBJ2-1; 7 bases are shared with TRBD2. The CDR3 is 16 residues long. Germline lookup yields CDR1 SGHRS and CDR2 YFSETQ. The trim removed 4 bases at V and 0 bases at J, leaving 7 bases unmatched. The CDR3 DNA reads as TGCGCCAGCAGCCCTGGCGGGGGTTACTCCTACAATGAGCAGTTCTTC. Its translation is CASSPGGGYSYNEQFF.

The genes are TRBV20-1 and TRBJ2-1, with 11 bases that match TRBD1. The end of the DNA fits TRBJ2-7 better, so the J call may be wrong. This CDR3 region has 14 residues. Germline CDR1 and CDR2: DFQATT and SNEGSKA (reference sequence). As DNA, the CDR3 is TGCAGTGCTCTACCGGGACAGGGGGGCAATGAGCAGTACTTC. Encoded protein: CSALPGQGGNEQYF.

This clonotype was counted at least ten times. Here the CDR3 DNA reads TGCAGTGCAGTCCGGGACGGAGCCTACGAGCAGTACTTC. The encoded protein is CSAVRDGAYEQYF. V gene TRBV20-1 combines with J gene TRBJ2-7; D is possibly TRBD1 or TRBD2 (5 bases each). Between the trimmed V and J ends, which lost 6 bases and 2 bases, there was a span of 14 bases. This CDR3 is built from 13 residues. Germline V gene lookup returns CDR1 DFQATT and CDR2 SNEGSKA (reference sequence).

In the case of this clonotype: The junction differs from germline at one of its ends, possibly a read error. The chain carries TRBV7-2 and TRBJ2-5, with unresolved D. Germline loops: CDR1 SGHTA, CDR2 FQGNSA. The CDR3 runs 13 residues. The CDR3 nucleotides are TGTGCCAGCAACTTACTTAAGGAGGAGACCCAGTACTTC. Translated: CASNLLKEETQYF.

This chain uses TRBV12-3 or TRBV12-4 with TRBJ1-4; D remains ambiguous. The CDR3 runs to 13 residues. V gave up 2 bases and J gave up 8 bases, with 9 bases separating them. CDR3 sequence reads: CASSLLAGEKLFF. CDR3 nucleotide sequence: TGTGCCAGCAGTTTATTGGCGGGCGAAAAACTGTTTTTT.

This clonotype has only a few counts. This chain uses TRBV7-9 with TRBJ2-5; 8 nucleotides line up with TRBD1. From germline, CDR1 is SEHNR and CDR2 FQNEAQ (reference sequence). CDR3 length equals 16 residues. The J segment lost 4 bases and the V segment lost 5 bases, leaving 12 bases of the junction unmatched. The CDR3 nucleotides read TGTGCCAGCAGCCAAAGGACAGGGCGTATGGGAGAGACCCAGTACTTC. Its protein product is CASSQRTGRMGETQYF.

V and J are TRBV7-9 and TRBJ2-7; TRBD1 aligns across 7 bases. CDR3 length: 13 residues. The ends lost 3 bases at V and 7 bases at J; junction bases unmatched: 6. CDR1 is SEHNR, CDR2 FQNEAQ, per germline (reference sequence). CDR3 in DNA: TGTGCCAGCAGCTTTCTTCAGGACAGGGAGCAGTACTTC. It codes for CASSFLQDREQYF. The whole variable domain, remainder taken from reference TRBV7-9 and TRBJ2-7, is DTGVSQNPRHKITKRGQNVTFRCDPISEHNRLYWYRQTLGQGPEFLTYFQNEAQLEKSRLLSDRFSAERPKGSFSTLEIQRTEQGDSAMYLCASSFLQDREQYFGPGTRLTVT.

The rearrangement uses TRBV20-1 and TRBJ2-3, with a possible D match to TRBD1 (5 bases). This CDR3 has 13 amino acids. Looked up from germline, CDR1 is DFQATT and CDR2 is SNEGSKA (reference sequence). Between the trimmed V and J ends, which lost 2 bases and 1 base, there was a span of 7 bases. The CDR3 loop reads CSARSRGTDTQYF. In DNA form, the CDR3 reads TGCAGTGCTAGATCCAGGGGCACAGATACGCAGTATTTT.

The chain uses TRBV27 and TRBJ1-1, with D possibly TRBD1 on 6 matching bases. This CDR3 has 16 residues. Trimming shortened V by 5 bases and J by 0 bases, and 16 bases separated the two germline ends. Per germline, CDR1 MNHEY and CDR2 SMNVEV (reference sequence). CDR3 sequence: CASSTSAGEMNTEAFF. Written as DNA, the CDR3 is TGTGCCAGCAGTACCTCGGCAGGGGAGATGAACACTGAAGCTTTCTTT.

The chain uses TRBV6-6 and TRBJ1-1, with a weak D call TRBD1 (6 bases). The germline gives CDR1 MNHNY, CDR2 SVGAGI (reference sequence). The CDR3 contains 16 residues. Between the trimmed V and J ends, which lost 6 bases and 2 bases, there was a span of 19 bases. The CDR3: CASSRSRTVSNTEAFF. The DNA for the CDR3 is TGTGCCAGCAGCCGCTCCCGGACAGTTAGTAACACTGAAGCTTTCTTT.

The chain has TRBV12-3 or TRBV12-4 and TRBJ1-1; TRBD1 might be the D (5 bases). Trimming took off 5 bases at V and 1 base at J, with 11 bases between the two ends. The CDR3 spans 14 residues. DNA for the CDR3: TGTGCCAGCAGTCCAGGGTTCTCGAACACTGAAGCTTTCTTT. Protein sequence: CASSPGFSNTEAFF.

The rearrangement links TRBV24-1 to TRBJ2-1; unclear D gene. Trimming took off 4 bases at V and 5 bases at J, with 17 bases between the two ends. Germline V lookup: CDR1 KGHDR, CDR2 SFDVKD. The CDR3 is made up of 16 amino acids. The CDR3 sequence: CATSDPPDPHHNEQFF. The CDR3 coding sequence is TGTGCCACCAGTGACCCACCGGACCCGCATCACAATGAGCAGTTCTTC.